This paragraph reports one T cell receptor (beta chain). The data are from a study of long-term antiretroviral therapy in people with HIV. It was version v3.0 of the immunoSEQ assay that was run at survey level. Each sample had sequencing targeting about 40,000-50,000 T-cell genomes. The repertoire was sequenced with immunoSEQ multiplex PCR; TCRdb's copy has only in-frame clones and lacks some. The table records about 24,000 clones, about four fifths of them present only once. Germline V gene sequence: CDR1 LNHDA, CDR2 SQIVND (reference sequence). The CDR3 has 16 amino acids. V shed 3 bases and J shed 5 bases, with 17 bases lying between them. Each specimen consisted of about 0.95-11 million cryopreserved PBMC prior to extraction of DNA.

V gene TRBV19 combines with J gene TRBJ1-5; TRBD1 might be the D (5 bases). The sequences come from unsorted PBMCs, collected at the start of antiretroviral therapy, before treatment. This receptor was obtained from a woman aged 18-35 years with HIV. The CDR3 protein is CASSINWKRGHQPQHF. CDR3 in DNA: TGTGCCAGTAGTATCAATTGGAAAAGGGGTCATCAGCCCCAGCATTTT.